The sequence of this TCR beta chain was determined in a study of T cells after yellow fever vaccination. Universal primer sites and UMIs were introduced during 5'RACE template-switching synthesis of TCR cDNA. TCRdb redid the calling of the 5' RACE reads with MiXCR, one entry per CDR3 protein. The data contain 95,000 to 150,000 distinct CDR3 sequences, 7.4% of them singletons. Ten or more counts support this clonotype. V was shortened by 1 base and J by 6 bases, with 9 bases between the two germline ends. CDR3 length equals 13 residues. CDR1 SGHRS and CDR2 YFSETQ come from the germline V gene. The TCR sequence derives from a man between 18 and 29 years old who received the YFV17D yellow fever vaccine. Material: CD4+ T cells sorted from PBMCs, obtained 10 to 11 days after the first yellow fever vaccination. The chain joins TRBV5-1 to TRBJ2-3; D not certain. The CDR3: CASSLLRSDTQYF. The CDR3 bases are TGCGCCAGCAGCTTGTTGAGGTCCGATACGCAGTATTTT.